This T cell receptor (beta chain) was identified in a study of T cell repertoires in cytomegalovirus infection. Study-wide background: Through public TCR beta signatures, both CMV infection and matching HLA type were indicated.

As for this clonotype: Its antigen remains unidentified.

The CDR3 length is 14 residues. Germline-derived CDR1 and CDR2 are SGHDT and YYEEEE. V was cut by 0 bases and J by 6 bases, with 10 bases left in between. Whole-study results and caveats: Within the response measured ex vivo, HLA-C-restricted CMV-specific TCR beta clonotypes were dominant. Carriage of CMV together with the relevant HLA was identifiable through cumulative public TCR beta family frequency.

MiXCR was run by TCRdb on the reads, yielding one entry per CDR3 protein. In the table there are 700,000 to 900,000 distinct CDR3 sequences, around 29% of which are singletons. The receptor comes from a human donor in good health (CMV status not recorded). Some clones in this sample may be carry-over from other donors' samples. The material was cultured CD8+ T cells from PBMCs, obtained from culture after CMV antigen stimulation. V gene TRBV5-6 combines with J gene TRBJ1-3; D gene uncertain. CDR3 bases: TGTGCCAGCAGCTTGGGCGGAGCGGAAAACACCATATATTTT. Translated, it gives CASSLGGAENTIYF.